These T cell receptor beta chains were read from a single sample in a study of T cells in Graves' hyperthyroidism and ophthalmopathy. TCRdb independently ran MiXCR on the multiplex PCR reads; one entry per CDR3 protein. The repertoire includes about 92,000 distinct CDR3 sequences, roughly 56% of them detected once, and 27% sits in the top ten. The sequenced sample was blood. The receptor source for this set is a woman between 35 and 50 years old with Graves' hyperthyroidism. The conserved cysteine and the conserved F or W are not part of the CDR3 here. Expanded clones get a size class; other rows say once, few or many, or leave the size out.

clone_size: few
v_call: TRBV2
cdr3_length: 12
j_call: TRBJ1-3
cdr3_aa: ASSSEGAMNTIY

clone_size: -
v_call: TRBV29-1
cdr3_length: 13
j_call: TRBJ1-3
cdr3_aa: SVEDPRGLGYTIY

clone_size: medium-sized
v_call: TRBV20-1
cdr3_length: 11
j_call: TRBJ1-1
cdr3_aa: SAATGGGTEAF

clone_size: few
v_call: TRBV6-2/TRBV6-3
cdr3_length: 13
j_call: TRBJ1-2
cdr3_aa: ASSYLPTGLYGYT

clone_size: many
v_call: TRBV29-1
cdr3_length: 10
j_call: TRBJ1-2
cdr3_aa: SVVHGGYGYT

clone_size: -
v_call: TRBV5-4
cdr3_length: 13
j_call: TRBJ1-6
cdr3_aa: ASSSGTGYNSPLH

clone_size: -
v_call: TRBV7-6
cdr3_length: 13
j_call: TRBJ2-7
cdr3_aa: ASSSRGRVTGEQY

clone_size: -
v_call: TRBV20-1
cdr3_length: 10
j_call: TRBJ1-1
cdr3_aa: SARPGQAEAF

clone_size: few
v_call: TRBV12-3/TRBV12-4
cdr3_length: 11
j_call: TRBJ1-3
cdr3_aa: ASSSGTENTIY

clone_size: -
v_call: TRBV10-3
cdr3_length: 14
j_call: TRBJ2-2
cdr3_aa: AISEGGGTNTGELF

clone_size: -
v_call: TRBV7-3
cdr3_length: 13
j_call: TRBJ2-7
cdr3_aa: ASSLVAGNTGELY

clone_size: many
v_call: TRBV12-3/TRBV12-4
cdr3_length: 12
j_call: TRBJ1-6
cdr3_aa: ASSLGQDNSPLH

clone_size: many
v_call: TRBV9
cdr3_length: 12
j_call: TRBJ2-6
cdr3_aa: ASSVNPGANVLT

clone_size: -
v_call: TRBV7-8
cdr3_length: 10
j_call: TRBJ2-3
cdr3_aa: ASRLSGDTQY

clone_size: -
v_call: TRBV20-1
cdr3_length: 11
j_call: TRBJ1-4
cdr3_aa: SAQDRDTEKLF

clone_size: many
v_call: TRBV12-3/TRBV12-4
cdr3_length: 13
j_call: TRBJ1-2
cdr3_aa: ASSLSTGGHYGYT

clone_size: many
v_call: TRBV29-1
cdr3_length: 9
j_call: TRBJ2-7
cdr3_aa: SVERLGEQY